This TCR beta chain was observed in a study of cytomegalovirus exposure and HLA in healthy donors. Findings and caveats of the study: TCR beta sequences numbering around 15,000 were associated with HLA alleles at 0.05 false discovery rate in a later analysis. In a later analysis, CMV-associated beta chains were mostly HLA-associated, it appeared. For cytomegalovirus status, the classifier reportedly gave diagnoses with high specificity and sensitivity.

On this clone itself: Antigen unknown.

PCR primers comprised 60 Vbeta and 13 Jbeta primers. The method was immunoSEQ multiplex PCR; TCRdb's version includes in-frame clones alone and lacks a portion of them. The sample consists of some 150,000 clones, roughly 80% of them appearing once. V lost 5 bases and J 4 bases, leaving 18 bases between the germline ends. CDR3 length: 15 residues. Germline CDR1 is SGHTA and CDR2 is FQGNSA. Sequencing was carried out using PBMCs. The TCR sequence derives from a man aged 30-40 years in good health and CMV-seropositive. The V call is TRBV7-2, the J call TRBJ2-7; D might be TRBD2 (6 bases). CDR3 nucleotides: TGTGCCAGCAGCAGTACCGGGAGTAGTTCTTACGAGCAGTACTTC. Translation: CASSSTGSSSYEQYF.